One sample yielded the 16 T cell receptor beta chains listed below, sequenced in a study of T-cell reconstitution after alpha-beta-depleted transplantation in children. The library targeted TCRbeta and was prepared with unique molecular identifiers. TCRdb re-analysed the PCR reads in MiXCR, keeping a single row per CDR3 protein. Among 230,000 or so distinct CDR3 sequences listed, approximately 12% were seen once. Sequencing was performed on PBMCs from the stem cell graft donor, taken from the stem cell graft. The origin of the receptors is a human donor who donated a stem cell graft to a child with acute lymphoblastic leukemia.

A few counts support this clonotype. The DNA of the CDR3 is TGTGCCAGCAGCTTATCCACAGGGGGCTTGGGGGAGACCCAGTACTTC. Its protein is CASSLSTGGLGETQYF. The chain carries TRBV11-2 and TRBJ2-5; the match to TRBD1 covers 9 bases. The trim removed 2 bases at V and 5 bases at J, leaving 9 bases unmatched. The V gene's germline CDR1 is SGHAT and CDR2 FQNNGV. The CDR3 consists of 16 residues.

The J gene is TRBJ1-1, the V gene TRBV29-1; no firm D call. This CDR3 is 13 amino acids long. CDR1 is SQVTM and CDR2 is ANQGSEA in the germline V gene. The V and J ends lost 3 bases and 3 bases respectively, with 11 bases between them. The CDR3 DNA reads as TGCAGCGTTGAGGACCGGCTAGACACTGAAGCTTTCTTT. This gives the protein CSVEDRLDTEAFF.

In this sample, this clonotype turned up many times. CDR3: CASRNRGVGNQPQHF. CDR3 nucleotide sequence: TGTGCCAGCAGGAACAGGGGCGTGGGCAATCAGCCCCAGCATTTT. The chain is built from TRBV6-2 or TRBV6-3 and TRBJ1-5; 7 bases are shared with TRBD1. CDR3 length equals 15 residues. Germline V CDR1 and CDR2: MNHEY, SVGEGT. The V and J ends lost 6 bases and 2 bases, in that order; junction bases with no gene match: 7.

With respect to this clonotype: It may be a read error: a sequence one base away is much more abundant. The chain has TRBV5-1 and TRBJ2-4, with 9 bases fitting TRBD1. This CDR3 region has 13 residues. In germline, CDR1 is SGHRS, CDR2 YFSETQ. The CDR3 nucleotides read TGCTCCAGCAGCGCGGGACAGGGCGTGGGACAGTACTTC. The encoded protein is CSSSAGQGVGQYF.

This CDR3 is CASSFPDGSYEQYF. The CDR3 DNA reads as TGTGCCAGCAGCTTCCCCGACGGCTCCTACGAGCAGTACTTC. The chain uses TRBV7-9 and TRBJ2-7; D not certain. The CDR3 totals 14 residues. V was pared by 3 bases and J by 0 bases, with 9 bases between. From germline, CDR1 is SEHNR and CDR2 FQNEAQ (reference sequence).

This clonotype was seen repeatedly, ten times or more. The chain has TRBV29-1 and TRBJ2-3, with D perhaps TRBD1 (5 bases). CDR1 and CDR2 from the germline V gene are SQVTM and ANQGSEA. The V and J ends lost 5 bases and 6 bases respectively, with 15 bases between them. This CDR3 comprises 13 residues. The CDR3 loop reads CSVPVRVADTQYF. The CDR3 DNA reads TGCAGCGTTCCCGTCAGGGTGGCCGATACGCAGTATTTT.

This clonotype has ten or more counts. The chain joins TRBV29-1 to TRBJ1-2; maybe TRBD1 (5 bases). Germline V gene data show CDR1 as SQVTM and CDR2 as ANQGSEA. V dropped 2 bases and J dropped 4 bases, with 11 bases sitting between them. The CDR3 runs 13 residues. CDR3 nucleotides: TGCAGCGTTGAACCCGGGACGGGCTATGGCTACACCTTC. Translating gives CSVEPGTGYGYTF.

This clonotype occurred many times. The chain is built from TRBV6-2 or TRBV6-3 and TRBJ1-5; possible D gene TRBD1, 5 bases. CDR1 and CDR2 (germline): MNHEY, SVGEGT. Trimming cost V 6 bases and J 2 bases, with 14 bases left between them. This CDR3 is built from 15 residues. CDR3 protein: CASSLIGVRNQPQHF. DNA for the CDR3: TGTGCCAGCAGCCTAATAGGGGTCCGCAATCAGCCCCAGCATTTT.

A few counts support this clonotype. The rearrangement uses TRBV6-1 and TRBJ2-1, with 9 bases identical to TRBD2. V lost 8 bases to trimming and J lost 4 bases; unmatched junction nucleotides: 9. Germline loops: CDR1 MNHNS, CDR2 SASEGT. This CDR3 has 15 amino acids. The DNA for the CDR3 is TGTGCCAGCTTGGCAAGCGGGGGGAGATACAATGAGCAGTTCTTC. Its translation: CASLASGGRYNEQFF.

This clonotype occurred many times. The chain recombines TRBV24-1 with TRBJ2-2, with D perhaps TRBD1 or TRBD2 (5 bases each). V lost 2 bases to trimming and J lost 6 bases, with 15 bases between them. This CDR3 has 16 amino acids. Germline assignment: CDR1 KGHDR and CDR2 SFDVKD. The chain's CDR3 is CATSDSPGTGPGELFF. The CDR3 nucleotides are TGTGCCACCAGTGATTCTCCCGGGACGGGTCCCGGGGAGCTGTTTTTT.

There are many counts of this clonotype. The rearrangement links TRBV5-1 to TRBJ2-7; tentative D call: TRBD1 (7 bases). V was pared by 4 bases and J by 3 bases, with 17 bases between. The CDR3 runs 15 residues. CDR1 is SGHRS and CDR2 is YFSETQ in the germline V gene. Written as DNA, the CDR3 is TGCGCCAGCAGCCCCTTGGCGGGACAGATCTACGAGCAGTACTTC. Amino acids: CASSPLAGQIYEQYF.

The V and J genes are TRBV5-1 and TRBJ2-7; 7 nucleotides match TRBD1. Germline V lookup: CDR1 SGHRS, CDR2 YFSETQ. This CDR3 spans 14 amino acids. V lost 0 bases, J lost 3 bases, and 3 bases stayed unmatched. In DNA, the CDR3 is TGCGCCAGCAGCTTGGCGCCAGGGGGCTACGAGCAGTACTTC. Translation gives CASSLAPGGYEQYF.

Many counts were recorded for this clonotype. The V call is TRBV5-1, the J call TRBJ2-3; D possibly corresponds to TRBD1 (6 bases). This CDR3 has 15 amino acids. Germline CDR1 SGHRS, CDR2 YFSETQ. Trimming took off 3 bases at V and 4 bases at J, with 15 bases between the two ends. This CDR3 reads CASSSGHLGADTQYF. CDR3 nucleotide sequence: TGCGCCAGCAGCTCGGGACACCTTGGGGCAGATACGCAGTATTTT.

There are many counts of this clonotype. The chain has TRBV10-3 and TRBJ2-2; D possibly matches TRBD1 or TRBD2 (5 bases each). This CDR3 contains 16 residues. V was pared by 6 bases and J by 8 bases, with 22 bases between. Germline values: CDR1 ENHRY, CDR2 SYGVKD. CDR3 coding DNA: TGTGCCATCAGACCGACGGGGACCTCGGTTAGGGGGGAGCTGTTTTTT. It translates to CAIRPTGTSVRGELFF.

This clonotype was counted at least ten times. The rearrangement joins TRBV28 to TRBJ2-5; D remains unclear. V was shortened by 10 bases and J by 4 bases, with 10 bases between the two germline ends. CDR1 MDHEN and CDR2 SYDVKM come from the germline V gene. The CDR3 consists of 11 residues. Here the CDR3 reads CATIELETQYF. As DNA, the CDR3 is TGTGCCACCATCGAGTTAGAGACCCAGTACTTC.

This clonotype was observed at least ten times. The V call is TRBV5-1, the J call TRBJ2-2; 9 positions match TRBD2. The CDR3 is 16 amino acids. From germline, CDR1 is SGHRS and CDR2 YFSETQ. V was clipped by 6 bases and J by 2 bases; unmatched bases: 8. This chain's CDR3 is CASKNPLAGNTGELFF. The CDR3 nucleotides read TGCGCCAGCAAAAACCCCCTAGCGGGAAACACCGGGGAGCTGTTTTTT.